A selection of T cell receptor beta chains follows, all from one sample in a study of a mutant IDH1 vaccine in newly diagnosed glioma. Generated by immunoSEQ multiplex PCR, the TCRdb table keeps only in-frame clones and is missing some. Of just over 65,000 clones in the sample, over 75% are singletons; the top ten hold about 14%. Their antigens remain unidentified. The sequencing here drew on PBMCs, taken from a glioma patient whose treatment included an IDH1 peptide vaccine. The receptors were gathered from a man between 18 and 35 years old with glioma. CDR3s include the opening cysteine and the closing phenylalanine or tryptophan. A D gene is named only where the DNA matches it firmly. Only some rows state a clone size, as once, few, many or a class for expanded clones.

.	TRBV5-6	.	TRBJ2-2	CASRRGGPDTGELFF	TGTGCCAGCAGGCGCGGGGGCCCGGACACCGGGGAGCTGTTTTTT
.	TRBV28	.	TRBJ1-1	CASSLWDLGTEAFF	TGTGCCAGCAGTTTATGGGACTTGGGTACTGAAGCTTTCTTT
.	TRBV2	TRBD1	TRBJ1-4	CASLEMGQDLNEKLFF	TGTGCCAGCTTAGAAATGGGACAGGACCTTAATGAAAAACTGTTTTTT
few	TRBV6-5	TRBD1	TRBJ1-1	CASSRDSTLNTEAFF	TGTGCCAGCAGCCGGGACAGCACTTTGAACACTGAAGCTTTCTTT
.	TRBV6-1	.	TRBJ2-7	CASSRGAGLSYEQYF	TGTGCCAGCAGCCGAGGGGCTGGGCTCTCCTACGAGCAGTACTTC
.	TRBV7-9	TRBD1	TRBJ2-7	CASSPPSGTAYEQYF	TGTGCCAGCAGCCCCCCGTCAGGGACAGCCTACGAGCAGTACTTC
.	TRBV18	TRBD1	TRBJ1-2	CASSRTGAGDNYGYTF	TGTGCCAGCTCACGCACAGGGGCTGGGGATAACTATGGCTACACCTTC
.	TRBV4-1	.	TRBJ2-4	CASSRVGGGVKNIQYF	TGCGCCAGCAGCCGGGTGGGGGGTGGTGTCAAAAACATTCAGTACTTC
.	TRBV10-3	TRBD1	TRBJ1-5	CAISLTGSNQPQHF	TGTGCCATCAGTCTGACAGGGAGCAATCAGCCCCAGCATTTT
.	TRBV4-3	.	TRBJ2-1	CASSQDYGSSYNEQFF	TGCGCCAGCAGCCAAGATTACGGTAGCTCCTACAATGAGCAGTTCTTC
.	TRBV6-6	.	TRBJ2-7	CASSNPRGVSYEQYF	TGTGCCAGCAGCAACCCCCGTGGGGTCTCCTACGAGCAGTACTTC
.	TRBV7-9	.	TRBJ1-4	CASSSPGRSEKLFF	TGTGCCAGCAGCTCTCCGGGACGGAGTGAAAAACTGTTTTTT
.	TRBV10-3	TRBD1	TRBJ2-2	CAIKPGQGDTGELFF	TGTGCCATCAAACCGGGACAGGGTGACACCGGGGAGCTGTTTTTT
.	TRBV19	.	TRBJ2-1	CASSIEGAGSYNEQFF	TGTGCCAGTAGTATAGAGGGGGCAGGTTCCTACAATGAGCAGTTCTTC
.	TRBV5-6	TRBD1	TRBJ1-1	CASSPRGTGWPAFPEAFF	TGTGCCAGCAGCCCGAGGGGGACAGGGTGGCCCGCGTTCCCTGAAGCTTTCTTT
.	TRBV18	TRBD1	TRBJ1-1	CASSPTGGRNTEAFF	TGTGCCAGCTCACCTACAGGGGGTAGGAACACTGAAGCTTTCTTT
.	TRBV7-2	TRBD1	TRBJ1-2	CASSLKFGQGAGYTF	TGTGCCAGCAGCTTAAAGTTCGGACAGGGGGCTGGCTACACCTTC
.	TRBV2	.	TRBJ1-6	CASSEEGREWAPLHF	TGTGCCAGCAGTGAAGAGGGCAGGGAGTGGGCACCCCTCCACTTT
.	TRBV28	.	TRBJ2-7	CASSRDPSYEQYF	TGTGCCAGCAGCAGGGACCCTTCCTACGAGCAGTACTTC
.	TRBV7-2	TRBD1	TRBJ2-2	CASSLGRQGARTGELFF	TGTGCCAGCAGCTTAGGGCGACAGGGGGCGCGGACCGGGGAGCTGTTTTTT
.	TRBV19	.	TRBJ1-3	CASSITRRGNSGNTIYF	TGTGCCAGTAGTATAACACGGCGGGGGAACTCTGGAAACACCATATATTTT
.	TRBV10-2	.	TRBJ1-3	CASKGPTSGNTIYF	TGCGCCAGCAAAGGCCCTACGTCGGGAAACACCATATATTTT
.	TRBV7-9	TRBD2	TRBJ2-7	CASSLRAQGGQQYF	TGTGCCAGCAGCTTAAGAGCCCAGGGAGGGCAGCAGTACTTC
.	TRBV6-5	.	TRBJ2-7	CASSYSIPSSSYEQYF	TGTGCCAGCAGTTACTCGATTCCCAGCAGCTCCTACGAGCAGTACTTC
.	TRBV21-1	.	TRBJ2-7	CASSNPGGGFEQYF	TGTGCCAGCAGCAATCCCGGGGGGGGATTCGAGCAGTACTTC
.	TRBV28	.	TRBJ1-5	CASSLTGDNQPQHF	TGTGCCAGCAGTTTAACAGGAGACAATCAGCCCCAGCATTTT
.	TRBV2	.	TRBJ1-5	CASSAGRDQPQHF	TGTGCCAGCTCGGCAGGGAGGGATCAGCCCCAGCATTTT
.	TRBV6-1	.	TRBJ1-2	CASSRASEGYGYTF	TGTGCCAGCAGCCGGGCCTCGGAGGGCTATGGCTACACCTTC
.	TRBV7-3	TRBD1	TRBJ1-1	CASSLGTANTEAFF	TGTGCCAGCAGCCTTGGGACAGCGAACACTGAAGCTTTCTTT
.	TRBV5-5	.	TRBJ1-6	CASSKGGPGYNSPLHF	TGTGCCAGCAGCAAGGGGGGACCGGGCTATAATTCACCCCTCCACTTT
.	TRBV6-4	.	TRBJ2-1	CASSDPTDRQYNEQFF	TGTGCCAGCAGTGACCCGACAGACCGACAATACAATGAGCAGTTCTTC
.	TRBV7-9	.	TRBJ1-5	CASSQGKQSAPQHF	TGTGCCAGCAGCCAGGGTAAGCAATCAGCCCCCCAGCATTTT
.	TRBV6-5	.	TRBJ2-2	CASSYTIIGELFF	TGTGCCAGCAGTTACACGATCATCGGGGAGCTGTTTTTT
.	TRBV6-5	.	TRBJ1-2	CASSYRIGGIAGYTF	TGTGCCAGCAGTTACAGAATCGGGGGGATTGCTGGCTACACCTTC
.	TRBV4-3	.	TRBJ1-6	CASSQDRGVGSPLHF	TGCGCCAGCAGCCAAGATAGGGGTGTAGGTTCACCCCTCCACTTT
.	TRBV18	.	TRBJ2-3	CASSPSRGGAGADTQYF	TGTGCCAGCTCACCCTCCAGGGGGGGGGCGGGCGCAGATACGCAGTATTTT
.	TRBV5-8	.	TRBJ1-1	CASRISGPGTEAFF	TGTGCCAGCAGGATCTCCGGTCCGGGCACTGAAGCTTTCTTT
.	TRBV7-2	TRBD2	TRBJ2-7	CASSPRTSGDEQYF	TGTGCCAGCAGCCCACGGACTAGCGGAGACGAGCAGTACTTC
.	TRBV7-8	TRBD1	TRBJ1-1	CASRPTGRTEAFF	TGTGCCAGCAGACCGACAGGGAGGACTGAAGCTTTCTTT
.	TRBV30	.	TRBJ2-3	CAWSIDWVPTQYF	TGTGCCTGGAGCATTGACTGGGTTCCCACGCAGTATTTT
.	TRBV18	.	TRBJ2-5	CASSDPGPMGETQYF	TGTGCCAGCTCAGATCCGGGACCGATGGGAGAGACCCAGTACTTC
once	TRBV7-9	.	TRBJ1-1	CASSSPFDGNTEAFF	TGTGCCAGCAGCTCTCCCTTCGACGGAAACACTGAAGCTTTCTTT